This entry is about one TCR beta chain. Antigen: not known. The PCR contained 60 Vbeta and 13 Jbeta primers. This table comes from immunoSEQ multiplex PCR, and its TCRdb copy is limited to in-frame clones, with some not included. The top ten hold over 2% of the sample, which has 210,000 or so clones, roughly 80% seen once. Donors counted as nominally healthy when sampled, yet unrecorded immune exposures were likely. These data originate in a study of cytomegalovirus exposure and HLA in healthy donors. Study-wide background: Earlier, 90 million to 140 million unique TCR beta sequences were recovered from 200 million or so T cells by an analysis.

Broader study findings: In a later analysis, specific HLA alleles were associated with approximately 17,000 TCR beta sequences at a 0.05 false discovery rate. There were reportedly fewer N-insertions in an Asian-associated ancestry cluster than the approximately 700-donor mean, in a later analysis.

CDR1 is SNHLY, CDR2 FYNNEI, per germline. The trim removed 7 bases at V and 3 bases at J, leaving 4 bases unmatched. This CDR3 spans 15 amino acids. Input material: PBMCs. This receptor was obtained from a woman aged 25-40 years in good health and CMV-seropositive. The rearrangement uses TRBV2 and TRBJ2-5; 14 bases map to TRBD2. The CDR3 spells CASTRLAGGKETQYF. Here the CDR3 DNA reads TGTGCCAGCACCCGACTAGCGGGGGGGAAAGAGACCCAGTACTTC. Using reference TRBV2 and TRBJ2-5 for the parts outside the CDR3, the full variable domain is EPEVTQTPSHQVTQMGQEVILRCVPISNHLYFYWYRQILGQKVEFLVSFYNNEISEKSEIFDDQFSVERPDGSNFTLKIRSTKLEDSAMYFCASTRLAGGKETQYFGPGTRLLVL.